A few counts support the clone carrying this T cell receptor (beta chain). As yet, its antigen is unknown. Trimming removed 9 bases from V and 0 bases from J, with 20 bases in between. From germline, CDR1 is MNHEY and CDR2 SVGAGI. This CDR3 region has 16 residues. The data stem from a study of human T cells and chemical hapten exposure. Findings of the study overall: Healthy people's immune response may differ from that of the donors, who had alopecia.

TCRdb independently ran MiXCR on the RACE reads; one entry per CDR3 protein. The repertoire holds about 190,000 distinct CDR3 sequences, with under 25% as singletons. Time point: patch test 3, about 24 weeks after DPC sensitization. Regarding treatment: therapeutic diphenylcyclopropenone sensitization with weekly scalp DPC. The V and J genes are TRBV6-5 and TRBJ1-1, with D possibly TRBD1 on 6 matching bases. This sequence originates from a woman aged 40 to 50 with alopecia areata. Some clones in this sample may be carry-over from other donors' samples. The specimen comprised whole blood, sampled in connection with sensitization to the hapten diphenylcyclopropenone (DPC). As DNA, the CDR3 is TGTGCCAGAGGGGGGACAATGGAAATTATGAACACTGAAGCTTTCTTT. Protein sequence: CARGGTMEIMNTEAFF.